The 13 T cell receptor beta chains below come from one sample, sequenced in a study of cytomegalovirus exposure and HLA in healthy donors. The study ran its PCR with 60 Vbeta and 13 Jbeta primers. Libraries were prepared by immunoSEQ multiplex PCR; TCRdb keeps only in-frame clonotypes and omits some of them. This table has 120,000 to 150,000 clones, approximately 80% appearing once. The sample was PBMCs. These receptors all stem from a middle-aged woman in good health and CMV-seropositive.

This rearrangement joins TRBV30 to TRBJ2-2; weak D call: TRBD1 (6 bases). The CDR3 has 13 residues. V was clipped by 5 bases and J by 0 bases, with 7 bases between them. CDR1 is GTSNPN and CDR2 is SVGIG in the germline V gene (reference sequence). Here the CDR3 DNA reads TGTGCCTGGGGACAGACGAACACCGGGGAGCTGTTTTTT. Its protein is CAWGQTNTGELFF.

This rearrangement joins TRBV5-1 to TRBJ2-5; 8 positions agree with TRBD2. Germline V CDR1 and CDR2: SGHRS, YFSETQ. V trimming: 4 bases; J trimming: 4 bases; junction bases outside the gene matches: 3. The CDR3 is 13 residues long. CDR3 bases: TGCGCCAGCAGCCCGGGAGGGACAGAGACCCAGTACTTC. Amino acid sequence: CASSPGGTETQYF.

The V gene is TRBV5-4, the J gene TRBJ2-5; 10 bases fit TRBD2. The CDR3 spans 16 residues. After removal of 3 bases from V and 1 base from J, the junction contained 6 bases not matched to a gene. Germline loops: CDR1 SGHNT, CDR2 YYREEE (reference sequence). The CDR3 DNA reads TGTGCCAGCAGCTGGACTAGCGGAGAACTCCAAGAGACCCAGTACTTC. Translated, it gives CASSWTSGELQETQYF.

Comments on this clone: This CDR3 is also generated by other DNA sequences in the sample. The rearrangement joins TRBV29-1 to TRBJ2-7; 7 nucleotides line up with TRBD1. Unmatched junction bases numbered 5, after V lost 2 bases and J lost 4 bases. There are 13 residues in the CDR3. Germline CDR1 and CDR2: SQVTM and ANQGSEA. The CDR3 protein is CSVESGTEYEQYF. CDR3 in DNA: TGCAGCGTTGAATCCGGGACAGAGTACGAGCAGTACTTC.

V gene TRBV30 combines with J gene TRBJ2-7; 10 bases line up with TRBD2. The CDR3 covers 14 residues. Germline loops: CDR1 GTSNPN, CDR2 SVGIG (reference sequence). The V and J ends lost 2 bases and 3 bases, in that order; junction bases with no gene match: 4. The CDR3 sequence: CAWSQASGSYEQYF. As DNA, the CDR3 is TGTGCCTGGAGTCAGGCTAGCGGGAGCTACGAGCAGTACTTC.

The J gene is TRBJ2-2, the V gene TRBV2, with D unresolved. The CDR3 spans 12 residues. CDR1 SNHLY and CDR2 FYNNEI come from the germline V gene. V was clipped by 7 bases and J by 4 bases, with 7 bases between them. CDR3 nucleotides: TGTGCCAGCATTCCGGGCACCGGGGAGCTGTTTTTT. This gives the protein CASIPGTGELFF.

The CDR3 loop reads CASSTTGYGYTF. The CDR3 DNA reads as TGTGCCAGCAGCACGACGGGCTATGGCTACACCTTC. This sequence joins TRBV14 and TRBJ1-2; D uncertain. The CDR3 loop spans 12 amino acids. The germline V and J ends were trimmed by 5 bases and 4 bases, with 8 bases remaining between them. Looked up from germline, CDR1 is SGHDN and CDR2 is FVKESK.

This chain links TRBV7-2 with TRBJ2-4, with TRBD2 matching 8 bases. The CDR3 length is 16 residues. Trimming at V came to 1 base and at J to 5 bases, leaving 7 bases not matched to a gene. Germline V gene sequence: CDR1 SGHTA, CDR2 FQGNSA. The CDR3 here is CASSLVAGGAQNIQYF. The CDR3 DNA reads TGTGCCAGCAGCTTAGTGGCGGGAGGTGCCCAAAACATTCAGTACTTC.

The chain employs TRBV11-3 and TRBJ1-1, with 7 nucleotides matching TRBD1. V dropped 5 bases and J dropped 0; count of bases not matched to a gene: 3. Germline V gives CDR1 SGHNT, CDR2 YENEEA. This CDR3 has 14 amino acids. DNA for the CDR3: TGTGCCAGCAGCCCAGGGACAGTGAACACTGAAGCTTTCTTT. It is translated as CASSPGTVNTEAFF. The complete variable domain, with remaining parts taken from reference TRBV11-3 and TRBJ1-1, reads EAGVVQSPRYKIIEKKQPVAFWCNPISGHNTLYWYLQNLGQGPELLIRYENEEAVDDSQLPKDRFSAERLKGVDSTLKIQPAELGDSAVYLCASSPGTVNTEAFFGQGTRLTVV.

The chain has TRBV2 and TRBJ2-3, with D tentatively TRBD1 (5 bases). This CDR3 is 15 amino acids long. Trimming took off 4 bases at V and 0 bases at J, with 11 bases between the two ends. Per the germline V gene, CDR1 is SNHLY and CDR2 is FYNNEI. CDR3 in DNA: TGTGCCAGCAGTGGAGACAGAATAAGCACAGATACGCAGTATTTT. This sequence encodes CASSGDRISTDTQYF.

This chain joins TRBV5-1 and TRBJ2-3, with a tentative D call TRBD2 (6 bases). With 0 bases removed from V and 2 bases from J, the gap between germline ends came to 7 bases. This CDR3 has 14 amino acids. From germline, CDR1 is SGHRS and CDR2 YFSETQ. CDR3 coding DNA: TGCGCCAGCAGCTTGGCGCGGGACACAGATACGCAGTATTTT. It is translated as CASSLARDTDTQYF.

Remarks on this clone: The sample holds other DNA sequences that translate to the same CDR3. The chain is built from TRBV6-6 and TRBJ2-7; 8 bases are shared with TRBD2. The CDR3 extends over 15 amino acids. V lost 0 bases and J lost 2; bases outside the gene matches: 3. The V gene's germline CDR1 is MNHNY and CDR2 SVGAGI (reference sequence). Here the CDR3 reads CASSYSAGGTYEQYF. CDR3 sequence (DNA): TGTGCCAGCAGTTACTCGGCGGGAGGAACCTACGAGCAGTACTTC.

The CDR3 coding sequence is TGTGCCAGCAGTCCTTTCCAGGGGGCGAGGACTGAAGCTTTCTTT. It translates to CASSPFQGARTEAFF. The chain joins TRBV28 to TRBJ1-1; 8 nucleotides line up with TRBD1. The CDR3 is made up of 15 amino acids. CDR1 is MDHEN and CDR2 is SYDVKM in the germline V gene. The trim removed 5 bases at V and 5 bases at J, leaving 10 bases unmatched.